Given below is one T cell receptor beta chain in context. It has no known antigen specificity. No much larger clone is present one base from it, and per-base qualities are unavailable. The data originate from a study of blood T cell repertoires in COVID-19 (dated by TCRdb to about 2020). Regarding the research as a whole: Collaborator samples came from the United States, Italy and Spain and covered acute and convalescent phases of COVID-19. The material from the prospective study consisted of cDNA or gDNA derived from T cells, B-cell-depleted T cells, or PBMCs. Deeply sampled blood TCRbeta repertoires from subjects exposed to, actively infected with, or recovered from COVID-19 were included in the dataset. The repertoires were released in a freely available public database intended as a resource for research on the immune response to SARS-CoV-2. Samples were obtained from the ongoing ImmuneRACE study (first 160 participants) and from about 1,300 subjects provided by 6 global collaborators. The sample metadata nearly always contained a de-identified subject ID, COVID-19 status, age in years and sex. Where available, HLA class I and class II types were obtained from metadata supplied by the sample provider rather than from assay-based typing. The paper's findings and limits, for the study overall: Clinical and demographic metadata were provided uncurated, with the amount varying by source and participant.

V is reduced by 7 bases and J by 6 bases, leaving a spacing of 16 bases between them. CDR1 and CDR2 (SEHNR, FQNEAQ) derive from the germline V gene (reference sequence). Taken from cysteine to phenylalanine, the CDR3 has 13 residues. Solely the CDR3 DNA is kept, with 39 bases framed from the first base. TCRbeta CDR3 regions were amplified from genomic DNA by means of the immunoSEQ Assay, a bias-controlled multiplex PCR. The authors' pipeline ran thus. Nucleated cell counts per sample were estimated from amplification of reference gene primers within the assay. To quantify the absolute abundance of each unique TCRbeta CDR3 rearrangement, sequence reads were collapsed and filtered. For each sample, productive Simpson clonality was calculated as the square root of Simpson's diversity index over productive rearrangements. The table was pulled from immuneACCESS by TCRdb, which kept in-frame rearrangements only. Such tables lose some clones; where checked, under half of the loss comes from unresolved V genes, and the rest has no known cause. V, J and clone size are taken as reported in that table, and D and trimming were inferred from the DNA itself. For this sample the table gives under 300,000 clones, of which 82% were detected only once. Around 12% of the sample comes from the top ten.

Collaborating institutions collected whole blood in K2EDTA tubes following their own protocols. For TCRbeta analysis, collaborators shipped samples as frozen whole blood, isolated PBMCs, or DNA extracted from either of those sample types. The chain uses TRBV7-9 and TRBJ2-7, and TRBD1 may be the D gene, going by 6 matching bases. Sequenced sample: peripheral blood. The receptor was derived from a woman aged 55-69 years with active or convalescent COVID-19. The CDR3 in this case is CASTPPGAVEQYF. DNA sequence: TGTGCCAGCACCCCCCCAGGGGCTGTCGAGCAGTACTTC.